Sequencing of this T cell receptor beta chain was carried out in a study of blood T cell repertoires in COVID-19 (dated by TCRdb to about 2020). A note on the overall study: The collaborator samples originated in the United States, Italy and Spain and spanned the acute and convalescent phases of COVID-19. Where available, HLA class I and class II types were obtained from metadata supplied by the sample provider rather than from assay-based typing. Deeply sampled blood TCRbeta repertoires from subjects exposed to, actively infected with, or recovered from COVID-19 were included in the dataset. The material from the prospective study consisted of cDNA or gDNA derived from T cells, B-cell-depleted T cells, or PBMCs. Sample metadata almost always included a de-identified subject ID, COVID-19 status, age in years and sex. The repertoires were made available in a free public database intended to serve as a resource for research on the immune response to SARS-CoV-2. Samples were obtained from the ongoing ImmuneRACE study (first 160 participants) and from over 1,000 subjects provided by 6 global collaborators. Beyond this particular receptor, the publication reports: The amount of clinical and demographic metadata varied by source and participant and was provided uncurated.

The CDR3 covers 15 residues, taking in both the cysteine and the phenylalanine. Only the CDR3 DNA is retained, 45 bases long and in frame from the first base. V was cut back by 3 bases and J by 3 bases, leaving a gap of 15 bases between them. The germline V gene sets CDR1 to SGHRS and CDR2 to YFSETQ. Each collaborating institution followed its own protocols to collect whole blood in K2EDTA tubes. Collaborator samples were shipped for TCRbeta analysis as frozen whole blood, isolated PBMCs, or DNA extracted from either sample type. TCRbeta CDR3 regions were amplified from genomic DNA using the immunoSEQ Assay, a bias-controlled multiplex PCR. Per the original workflow: The number of nucleated cells in each sample was estimated from the amplification of reference gene primers within the assay. Sequence reads were collapsed and filtered to measure the absolute abundance of every unique TCRbeta CDR3 rearrangement. Productive Simpson clonality was computed per sample as the square root of Simpson's diversity index over productive rearrangements. TCRdb carries this immuneACCESS record with in-frame sequences only. Its versions omit some clonotypes, under half of them owing to an unresolved V gene in the studies checked, with the rest unexplained. V and J calls and clone size come straight from that table; D and trimming were deduced from the DNA. A total of roughly 80,000 clones appear in this sample, roughly 84% of them only once. The ten largest clones capture around 3.3% of the sample.

To note about this clone: Its cognate antigen has yet to be identified. No base qualities exist here, and no much larger clone lies one base off it.

The TCR originated in a man in his fifties or sixties with acute or convalescent COVID-19. Sequenced sample: peripheral blood. Rearrangement joined TRBV5-1 to TRBJ2-5; perhaps TRBD1 is the D gene, with 6 bases matching. At the DNA level, the sequence is TGCGCCAGCAGCTCGCATCAGGGGTTTGAAGAGACCCAGTACTTC. Its protein is CASSSHQGFEETQYF.